The rows below give T cell receptor beta chains drawn from one sample of a study of immunodeficiency. The repertoire was sequenced with immunoSEQ multiplex PCR; TCRdb's copy has only in-frame clones and lacks some. The profile covers 3,400 or so clones, with around 91% appearing a single time and approximately 12% taken by the ten largest. The sequenced material came from CD8+ T cells from blood. The receptors were gathered from a human donor in good health. Each CDR3 is given with its conserved first and last residue. Fields, in order: V gene, D gene, J gene, clone size, CDR3 protein, CDR3 DNA. A D gene is named only where the DNA matches it firmly. Part of the rows lack a size; the others show once, few, many or a class for expanded clones.

TRBV3-1/TRBV3-2	TRBD2	TRBJ2-1	once	CASSQETSGDFSNEQFF	TGTGCCAGCAGCCAAGAAACTAGCGGGGATTTCTCCAATGAGCAGTTCTTC
TRBV12-3/TRBV12-4	TRBD2	TRBJ2-4	NA	CASSLGLASIQYF	TGTGCCAGCAGTTTGGGACTAGCTTCCATTCAGTACTTC
TRBV19	NA	TRBJ2-7	NA	CASSSTGGPYEQYF	TGTGCCAGTAGTTCCACCGGGGGCCCCTACGAGCAGTACTTC
TRBV5-1	NA	TRBJ2-5	NA	CASRGDFLQETQYF	TGCGCCAGCAGGGGGGACTTCCTTCAGGAGACCCAGTACTTC
TRBV2	NA	TRBJ2-5	NA	CASSGGALQETQYF	TGTGCCAGCAGTGGCGGCGCCCTCCAAGAGACCCAGTACTTC
TRBV3-1/TRBV3-2	TRBD2	TRBJ2-6	once	CASRGTSGGIGANVLTF	TGTGCCAGCAGAGGGACTAGCGGGGGGATTGGGGCCAACGTCCTGACTTTC
TRBV6-5	TRBD2	TRBJ2-7	NA	CASSYTSGTGEQYF	TGTGCCAGCAGTTACACGAGCGGGACTGGGGAGCAGTACTTC
TRBV29-1	TRBD2	TRBJ2-7	NA	CSVESGTRAYEQYF	TGCAGCGTTGAGTCCGGGACTAGGGCCTACGAGCAGTACTTC
TRBV10-2	NA	TRBJ1-3	NA	CASRVDGGNGNTIYF	TGCGCCAGCAGGGTTGATGGGGGCAACGGAAACACCATATATTTT
TRBV11-1	NA	TRBJ2-7	NA	CASSAGPPRSSYEQYF	TGTGCCAGCAGCGCGGGACCCCCGCGATCCTCCTACGAGCAGTACTTC
TRBV9	NA	TRBJ1-2	NA	CASSGREGIEGYTF	TGTGCCAGCAGCGGTCGTGAGGGGATAGAGGGCTACACCTTC
TRBV10-2	NA	TRBJ2-7	NA	CASSGGISYEQYF	TGCGCCAGCAGTGGCGGGATCTCCTACGAGCAGTACTTC
TRBV30	NA	TRBJ2-5	NA	CAWRSTETQYF	TGTGCCTGGAGATCGACCGAGACCCAGTACTTC
TRBV3-1/TRBV3-2	NA	TRBJ2-1	NA	CASSLEAVLDRNEQFF	TGTGCCAGCAGCCTAGAAGCGGTACTAGATAGGAATGAGCAGTTCTTC
TRBV7-8	TRBD1	TRBJ2-2	NA	CASSLDGTENTGELFF	TGTGCCAGCAGCTTAGACGGGACAGAGAACACCGGGGAGCTGTTTTTT
TRBV19	TRBD1	TRBJ1-3	NA	CASSWTGVSGNTIYF	TGTGCCAGTAGCTGGACAGGGGTCTCTGGAAACACCATATATTTT
TRBV5-4	TRBD2	TRBJ2-2	NA	CASTTSGSGELFF	TGTGCCAGCACGACTAGCGGGAGCGGGGAGCTGTTTTTT
TRBV28	TRBD2	TRBJ2-1	NA	CASSWTSGGVVEQFF	TGTGCCAGCAGCTGGACTAGCGGGGGGGTGGTTGAGCAGTTCTTC
TRBV7-9	TRBD2	TRBJ2-1	NA	CASSLTGLAVPDEQFF	TGTGCCAGCAGCCTTACGGGACTAGCGGTTCCGGATGAGCAGTTCTTC
TRBV7-9	NA	TRBJ1-1	NA	CASSLGETAANTEAFF	TGTGCCAGCAGCTTAGGGGAGACAGCTGCAAACACTGAAGCTTTCTTT
TRBV5-4	NA	TRBJ2-3	NA	CASSLGPSGTDTQYF	TGTGCCAGCAGCTTGGGGCCTAGCGGCACAGATACGCAGTATTTT
TRBV9	NA	TRBJ2-5	NA	CASSLGTDQETQYF	TGTGCCAGCAGCCTCGGGACGGACCAAGAGACCCAGTACTTC
TRBV7-9	TRBD1	TRBJ2-2	NA	CASSPLPGGTGELFF	TGTGCCAGCAGCCCCCTCCCAGGGGGTACCGGGGAGCTGTTTTTT
TRBV30	TRBD2	TRBJ2-2	NA	CAWSVFSGAPSGELFF	TGTGCCTGGAGTGTATTTAGCGGGGCCCCGTCCGGGGAGCTGTTTTTT
TRBV6-4	NA	TRBJ2-1	NA	CASSDGGANEQFF	TGTGCCAGCAGTGACGGGGGGGCCAATGAGCAGTTCTTC
TRBV5-1	TRBD2	TRBJ2-1	NA	CASSGDLASGTSGSYNEQFF	TGCGCCAGCAGCGGGGACTTGGCTAGCGGTACTTCCGGCTCCTACAATGAGCAGTTCTTC
TRBV11-1	NA	TRBJ2-1	NA	CASSSDLGSYNEQFF	TGTGCCAGCAGCTCGGACTTGGGCTCCTACAATGAGCAGTTCTTC
TRBV6-6	NA	TRBJ1-1	NA	CASTAEMNTEAFF	TGTGCCAGCACTGCAGAGATGAACACTGAAGCTTTCTTT
TRBV2	TRBD1	TRBJ2-3	NA	CASRGTGGLDTQYF	TGTGCCAGCAGGGGGACAGGGGGGTTAGATACGCAGTATTTT
TRBV28	NA	TRBJ1-1	NA	CASRQQGYNEAFF	TGTGCCAGCAGACAACAGGGATATAATGAAGCTTTCTTT
TRBV2	TRBD2	TRBJ2-5	NA	CASRREGLEETQYF	TGTGCCAGCAGACGGGAGGGCCTGGAGGAGACCCAGTACTTC
TRBV9	TRBD2	TRBJ2-3	NA	CASSPISGGVSTDTQYF	TGTGCCAGCAGCCCAATTAGCGGGGGGGTAAGCACAGATACGCAGTATTTT
TRBV2	TRBD1	TRBJ1-5	NA	CASSGTGGLNQPQHF	TGTGCCAGCAGTGGCACAGGGGGCCTCAATCAGCCCCAGCATTTT
TRBV2	NA	TRBJ2-1	NA	CASRAQGYNEQFF	TGTGCCAGCAGAGCACAGGGCTACAATGAGCAGTTCTTC
TRBV7-3	TRBD2	TRBJ2-2	NA	CASSLWGAGGQNTGELFF	TGTGCCAGCAGCTTATGGGGTGCGGGAGGCCAGAACACCGGGGAGCTGTTTTTT
TRBV29-1	NA	TRBJ2-1	NA	CSTRVATYNEQFF	TGCAGCACCAGGGTAGCCACGTACAATGAGCAGTTCTTC
TRBV3-1/TRBV3-2	NA	TRBJ1-2	NA	CASSQDRRVGGYTF	TGTGCCAGCAGCCAAGATCGCAGGGTGGGTGGCTACACCTTC
TRBV7-9	TRBD2	TRBJ2-7	NA	CASSSRLAGGPVSYEQYF	TGTGCCAGCAGCTCCCGACTAGCGGGAGGGCCGGTATCCTACGAGCAGTACTTC
TRBV28	TRBD2	TRBJ2-7	once	CASTPGLAGDYEQYF	TGTGCCAGCACCCCCGGACTAGCGGGAGATTACGAGCAGTACTTC
TRBV7-8	TRBD1	TRBJ1-5	NA	CASSLTGTGNNQPQHF	TGTGCCAGCAGCTTAACCGGGACAGGAAACAATCAGCCCCAGCATTTT
TRBV9	NA	TRBJ1-5	NA	CASSNLGQPQHF	TGTGCCAGCAGCAACCTTGGGCAGCCCCAGCATTTT